This T cell receptor beta chain comes out of a study of T cells in Graves' hyperthyroidism and ophthalmopathy. General study points: Blood also contained most expanded thyroid clonotypes above 0.001.

Ophthalmopathy patients showed a Clinical Activity Score of at least 3, NOSPECS grade of at least 4 and duration under 3 months. Orbital computed tomography, thyroid ultrasound, serum thyroxine and TRAb, and clinical symptoms together informed the diagnoses. Amplification targeted TCR beta CDR3 regions from RNA transcripts. First-round RT-PCR targeting the TCR CDR3 was performed with the HTBI primer set. TCRdb re-analysed the multiplex PCR reads in MiXCR, keeping a single row per CDR3 protein. The profile shows about 640,000 distinct CDR3 sequences, approximately 14% of them singletons. The table lists this clonotype with a count of one. Its antigen is still unknown. CDR3 size: 16 residues. V was pared by 5 bases and J by 4 bases, with 9 bases of the junction left unmatched. Germline CDR1 is MRHNA and CDR2 is SNTAGT.

The chain uses TRBV6-4 and TRBJ2-3, with 10 bases aligning to TRBD2. The sample consisted of blood. This TCR came from a woman aged 50 to 65 with Graves' ophthalmopathy. The CDR3 here is CASSLAGGDGSDTQYF. As DNA, the CDR3 is TGTGCCAGCAGTTTAGCGGGAGGAGATGGCTCAGATACGCAGTATTTT.